The 18 T cell receptor beta chains in this list originate from one sample, sequenced in a study of tumor-infiltrating lymphocytes in primary liver carcinoma. Germline DNA was also extracted, with blood RNA taken from unsorted whole blood. TCR beta cDNA was made from approximately 500 ng total RNA with a constant-region primer. Sequencing libraries for TCR beta derived from three nested multiplex PCR rounds that used slightly modified ARM-PCR. Primers for the first two PCR rounds were TRBV1-TRBV30 forward primers and a C-beta reverse primer (roughly 10 cycles per round). TCRdb analysed the multiplex PCR reads with MiXCR anew, one entry per CDR3 protein. The sample carries 300,000 to 400,000 distinct CDR3 sequences, less than 75% recorded once. The sample comprised peripheral blood. These receptors were taken from a middle-aged man with primary liver carcinoma and hepatitis B virus infection.

The chain recombines TRBV5-1 with TRBJ1-3, with unresolved D. CDR3 length: 16 amino acids. In germline, CDR1 is SGHRS, CDR2 YFSETQ. V was clipped by 0 bases and J by 3 bases, with 13 bases between them. The CDR3 coding sequence is TGCGCCAGCAGCTTGGGTGAAGGGAGCGGTGGAAACACCATATATTTT. It yields the protein CASSLGEGSGGNTIYF.

This chain uses TRBV11-3 with TRBJ2-2; D call uncertain. CDR3 length: 16 amino acids. The germline V gene encodes CDR1 SGHNT and CDR2 YENEEA. The V end lost 5 bases, the J end lost 1 base, and 14 bases lay between the germline ends. The CDR3 DNA reads as TGTGCCAGCAGCCCCAGAGTGGGAATGAACACCGGGGAGCTGTTTTTT. Amino acid sequence: CASSPRVGMNTGELFF. Combining the CDR3 with reference TRBV11-3 and TRBJ2-2 gives the whole variable domain EAGVVQSPRYKIIEKKQPVAFWCNPISGHNTLYWYLQNLGQGPELLIRYENEEAVDDSQLPKDRFSAERLKGVDSTLKIQPAELGDSAVYLCASSPRVGMNTGELFFGEGSRLTVL.

This clonotype came up a few times. Since a much larger clone is just one base distant, this may be a read error. V and J are TRBV6-5 and TRBJ2-1; TRBD2 is a possible D gene (6 bases). This CDR3 contains 15 residues. Germline CDR1 and CDR2: MNHEY and SVGAGI. CDR3 sequence reads: CACSMTRPIYNEQFF. The CDR3 DNA sequence: TGTGCCTGCAGTATGACTAGGCCAATTTACAATGAGCAGTTCTTC.

This clonotype was observed a few times. V and J are TRBV28 and TRBJ1-1; a possible D gene is TRBD1 (5 bases). The CDR3 loop spans 14 amino acids. Trimming removed 3 bases at V and 1 base at J, with 9 bases between. Looked up from germline, CDR1 is MDHEN and CDR2 is SYDVKM. The CDR3: CASSFRGQNTEAFF. The CDR3 DNA is TGTGCCAGCAGTTTCCGTGGACAGAACACTGAAGCTTTCTTT.

The J gene is TRBJ1-2, the V gene TRBV10-3; D is possibly TRBD1 (6 bases). The ends were cut back, 7 bases at V and 0 bases at J, with 12 bases in the middle. Germline assignment: CDR1 ENHRY and CDR2 SYGVKD. The CDR3 consists of 14 residues. The DNA of the CDR3 is TGTGCCATCACTAGGGACAACCCTAACTATGGCTACACCTTC. The encoded protein is CAITRDNPNYGYTF.

Points on this clonotype: The final CDR3 position lacks the conserved phenylalanine or tryptophan, pointing to a likely read error. The DNA is left out, because the CDR3 cannot be placed on it with certainty; the CDR3 is given as TCRdb lists it. V usage is TRBV6-5 and J usage is TRBJ1-6; the D call of TRBD1 is as the table states it, not checked on the DNA. The V gene's germline CDR1 is MNHEY and CDR2 SVGAGI. The CDR3 is 15 amino acids long, termini counted. CDR3 sequence reads: CASRSDRGPGSPLRS.

About this clonotype itself: A much larger clone sits a single nucleotide away, making a read error possible. The CDR3 region has the DNA TGTGCCAGCAGCATACAGGGGGTCTGGGGAAGGAATGAGCAGTTCTTC. Protein sequence: CASSIQGVWGRNEQFF. The chain links TRBV6-2 or TRBV6-3 to TRBJ2-1; 8 positions agree with TRBD1. The CDR3 consists of 16 residues. The trim removed 6 bases at V and 7 bases at J, leaving 14 bases unmatched. The germline V gene has CDR1 MNHEY and CDR2 SVGEGT.

V and J are TRBV5-5 and TRBJ2-3; D remains unclear. The closer fit of TRBJ1-5 to the DNA end suggests the J call may be wrong. This CDR3 region has 13 residues. CDR1 SGHKS and CDR2 YYEKEE come from the germline V gene (reference sequence). CDR3 sequence (DNA): TGTGCCAGCAGCTTGGGCAGCGCAGATACGCAGCATTTT. This encodes CASSLGSADTQHF.

This clonotype came up many times. This sequence joins TRBV14 and TRBJ2-1, with 7 bases fitting TRBD2. The CDR3 runs to 13 residues. Germline loops: CDR1 SGHDN, CDR2 FVKESK. V shed 4 bases, J shed 10 bases, and the junction held 7 bases outside the gene matches. CDR3: CASSPREVGEQFF. The CDR3 DNA reads as TGTGCCAGCAGCCCCCGGGAGGTCGGGGAGCAGTTCTTC.

Note on this clonotype: A much larger clone differs by one base, so this may be a read error. The rearrangement joins TRBV6-1 to TRBJ2-7; possibly TRBD2 for D (6 bases). The length of the CDR3 is 13 residues. Trimming removed 9 bases from V and 4 bases from J, with 16 bases in between. Germline assignment: CDR1 MNHNS and CDR2 SASEGT. Here the CDR3 reads CASLTIGSYEQYF. In DNA form, the CDR3 reads TGTGCCAGTTTGACTATCGGGAGTTACGAGCAGTACTTC.

As for this clonotype: Possible read error: a much larger clone is one base away. The genes are TRBV4-1 and TRBJ1-2; D possibly corresponds to TRBD1 (5 bases). From germline, CDR1 is MGHRA and CDR2 YSYEKL. With 0 bases removed from V and 8 bases from J, the gap between germline ends came to 16 bases. The CDR3 runs to 15 residues. CDR3 protein: CASSQDLGVREGYTF. The CDR3 nucleotides are TGCGCCAGCAGCCAAGATCTGGGGGTTCGTGAGGGCTACACCTTC.

As regards this clonotype: A read error may explain this, as a much larger clone is one base away. The CDR3 protein is CAIRGTDTQYF. CDR3 in DNA: TGTGCCATTCGAGGCACAGATACGCAGTATTTT. This chain connects TRBV10-3 to TRBJ2-3; D is ambiguous. Trimming took 9 bases from V and 1 from J, leaving 5 bases between them. CDR1 and CDR2 (germline): ENHRY, SYGVKD. The CDR3 consists of 11 residues.

On this clonotype: A clone one base away is much larger, so this may be a read error. The chain carries TRBV29-1 and TRBJ2-1; D is unclear. The CDR3 sequence is 11 residues long. Germline-derived CDR1 and CDR2 are SQVTM and ANQGSEA. The chain's CDR3 is CVISSYNEQIF. The CDR3 DNA sequence: TGCGTAATTTCCAGCTACAATGAGCAGATCTTC.

There are many counts of this clonotype. The rearrangement uses TRBV6-1 and TRBJ2-7; 8 bases are shared with TRBD1. CDR1 MNHNS and CDR2 SASEGT come from the germline V gene. There are 15 residues in the CDR3. After removal of 0 bases from V and 2 bases from J, the junction contained 3 bases not matched to a gene. The CDR3 DNA reads as TGTGCCAGCAGTGAAGCGGCAGGGGGCCCCTACGAGCAGTACTTC. Its translation is CASSEAAGGPYEQYF.

This clonotype was recorded a few times. One end of the junction fails to match germline, which may point to a read error. The V call is TRBV6-2 or TRBV6-3, the J call TRBJ2-1; TRBD2 matches at 8 bases. Germline CDR1 is MNHEY and CDR2 is SVGEGT. The CDR3 covers 16 residues. Written as DNA, the CDR3 is TGTGCCAGCAGTCGAAGCCGTCACGGGGGGGACAATGAGCAGTTCTTT. This sequence encodes CASSRSRHGGDNEQFF.

The chain carries TRBV6-5 and TRBJ2-1; possibly TRBD1 or TRBD2 for D (5 bases each). The CDR3 loop spans 15 amino acids. Germline V gene sequence: CDR1 MNHEY, CDR2 SVGAGI. V was cut by 2 bases and J by 6 bases, with 14 bases left in between. The CDR3 coding sequence is TGTGCCAGCAGTTACAGAAACGGGACCACCAATGAGCAGTTCTTC. Its translation is CASSYRNGTTNEQFF.

Details on this clonotype: A read error may explain this, as a much larger clone is one base away. The V gene is TRBV6-1, the J gene TRBJ1-6; D call uncertain. The V end was cut by 5 bases, the J end by 9 bases, with 8 bases between. The CDR3 has 12 amino acids. Germline V lookup: CDR1 MNHNS, CDR2 SASEGT. The CDR3 DNA reads as TGTGCCAGCAGTCCGCTGGGTTCACCCCTCCACTTT. Amino acids: CASSPLGSPLHF.

V usage is TRBV4-1 and J usage is TRBJ2-7; 10 bases are shared with TRBD2. Looked up from germline, CDR1 is MGHRA and CDR2 is YSYEKL. After removal of 4 bases from V and 5 bases from J, the junction contained 11 bases not matched to a gene. The CDR3 is made up of 16 amino acids. The CDR3 here is CASSPVAGGVVDEQYF. The CDR3 DNA reads as TGCGCCAGCAGCCCGGTAGCGGGGGGCGTGGTGGACGAGCAGTACTTC.